Listed below are T cell receptor beta chains from one sample, sequenced in a study of blood T cell repertoires in COVID-19. The assay was immunoSEQ multiplex PCR, and TCRdb's table has in-frame clones only and misses some. The sample shows about 68,000 clones, 88% of them seen only once. The material sequenced was peripheral blood. The receptors derive from a human donor in a cohort sampled during active COVID-19. Both conserved end residues are part of each CDR3. The D gene is left open where the match is weak. Size is omitted from some rows. Given values are once, few, many or a class for expanded clones.

abundance	v_gene	d_gene	j_gene	CDR3aa	CDR3nt
once	TRBV12-5	.	TRBJ1-1	CASGLGQNTEAFF	TGTGCTAGTGGTTTGGGGCAGAACACTGAAGCTTTCTTT
.	TRBV27	TRBD2	TRBJ2-7	CASRLGTSVQSYEQYF	TGTGCCAGCAGACTCGGGACTAGCGTTCAGTCCTACGAGCAGTACTTC
.	TRBV4-3	TRBD1	TRBJ2-1	CASSGTGPGDEQFF	TGCGCCAGCAGCGGGACAGGCCCGGGGGATGAGCAGTTCTTC
.	TRBV6-5	.	TRBJ1-1	CASSYQSPNTEAFF	TGTGCCAGCAGTTACCAGTCCCCCAACACTGAAGCTTTCTTT
.	TRBV4-2	TRBD2	TRBJ2-2	CASSSGAGELFF	TGTGCCAGCAGTAGCGGGGCCGGGGAGCTGTTTTTT
.	TRBV5-1	.	TRBJ1-6	CASSLDRRSENSPLHF	TGCGCCAGCAGCTTGGATCGGCGGAGCGAGAATTCACCCCTCCACTTT
.	TRBV6-5	.	TRBJ2-1	CASSLLQKNEQFF	TGTGCCAGCAGTTTATTACAGAAAAATGAGCAGTTCTTC
.	TRBV28	.	TRBJ2-2	CASRSDRTPITGELFF	TGTGCCAGCAGATCTGACCGGACACCGATTACCGGGGAGCTGTTTTTT
.	TRBV24-1	.	TRBJ2-5	CATSQEGTQYF	TGTGCCACCAGTCAGGAAGGGACCCAGTACTTC
once	TRBV28	.	TRBJ2-5	CASSRRYQETQYF	TGTGCCAGCAGCCGTAGATACCAAGAGACCCAGTACTTC
.	TRBV5-1	.	TRBJ1-6	CASSLNGGSSYNSPLHF	TGCGCCAGCAGCTTGAATGGGGGGAGCTCCTATAATTCACCCCTCCACTTT
.	TRBV12-5	.	TRBJ1-1	CASGLGGGSEAFF	TGTGCTAGTGGTTTGGGCGGCGGCTCAGAAGCTTTCTTT
.	TRBV9	.	TRBJ2-3	CASSPGEDTQYF	TGTGCCAGCAGCCCTGGGGAGGATACGCAGTATTTT
.	TRBV2	TRBD2	TRBJ2-5	CASNMREEGLGETQYF	TGTGCCAGCAACATGCGGGAGGAGGGTTTGGGGGAGACCCAGTACTTC
.	TRBV6-6	TRBD1	TRBJ2-1	CACKYRGQDNEQFF	TGTGCCTGCAAATACAGGGGACAGGACAATGAGCAGTTCTTC
.	TRBV3-1/TRBV3-2	TRBD1	TRBJ2-3	CASSIRQGADTQYF	TGTGCCAGCAGCATTCGACAGGGGGCAGATACGCAGTATTTT
once	TRBV7-2	TRBD1	TRBJ1-2	CASTGTDSNYGYTF	TGTGCCAGCACCGGGACAGACTCTAACTATGGCTACACCTTC
.	TRBV11-2	.	TRBJ2-7	CASSLSNSYEQYF	TGTGCCAGCAGCTTATCAAACTCCTACGAGCAGTACTTC
.	TRBV11-2	TRBD1	TRBJ2-1	CASSLEGQGDNEQFF	TGTGCCAGCAGCTTAGAGGGACAGGGCGACAATGAGCAGTTCTTC
.	TRBV4-2	TRBD2	TRBJ2-1	CASSLRLAGHYNEQFF	TGTGCCAGCAGCCTAAGACTAGCGGGACACTACAATGAGCAGTTCTTC
.	TRBV5-1	.	TRBJ1-2	CASSPAGDILNYGYTF	TGCGCCAGCAGCCCTGCGGGAGATATTCTTAACTATGGCTACACCTTC
.	TRBV19	.	TRBJ1-5	CASSTAGGGNQPQHF	TGTGCCAGTAGTACAGCTGGGGGGGGTAATCAGCCCCAGCATTTT
.	TRBV5-1	.	TRBJ2-7	CASSLARVADEQYF	TGCGCCAGCAGCTTGGCCAGGGTCGCCGACGAGCAGTACTTC
.	TRBV7-6	.	TRBJ2-7	CASSALTYEQYF	TGTGCCAGCAGCGCACTTACCTACGAGCAGTACTTC
.	TRBV28	TRBD1	TRBJ2-7	CASSTPGTAYEQYF	TGTGCCAGCAGTACCCCCGGGACAGCGTACGAGCAGTACTTC
.	TRBV11-3	TRBD2	TRBJ2-1	CASSLEGTGLAGARNEQFF	TGTGCCAGCAGCCTCGAGGGGACGGGACTAGCGGGGGCCCGCAATGAGCAGTTCTTC
.	TRBV15	.	TRBJ2-5	CATSGSRTETQYF	TGTGCCACCAGCGGGAGTAGGACAGAGACCCAGTACTTC
.	TRBV30	TRBD2	TRBJ2-5	CAWSVGGGAWETQYF	TGTGCCTGGAGTGTAGGCGGGGGGGCGTGGGAGACCCAGTACTTC
.	TRBV9	.	TRBJ1-2	CASSVVQGAGSGYTF	TGTGCCAGCAGCGTAGTTCAGGGCGCGGGATCCGGCTACACCTTC
.	TRBV30	.	TRBJ2-5	CAWSAGDLLETQYF	TGTGCCTGGAGTGCAGGGGATTTGCTAGAGACCCAGTACTTC
.	TRBV30	.	TRBJ1-1	CAWSAGKEAFF	TGTGCCTGGTCCGCAGGGAAAGAAGCTTTCTTT
.	TRBV20-1	TRBD2	TRBJ2-1	CSASLSGRNNEQFF	TGCAGTGCTAGTTTAAGCGGGAGGAACAATGAGCAGTTCTTC